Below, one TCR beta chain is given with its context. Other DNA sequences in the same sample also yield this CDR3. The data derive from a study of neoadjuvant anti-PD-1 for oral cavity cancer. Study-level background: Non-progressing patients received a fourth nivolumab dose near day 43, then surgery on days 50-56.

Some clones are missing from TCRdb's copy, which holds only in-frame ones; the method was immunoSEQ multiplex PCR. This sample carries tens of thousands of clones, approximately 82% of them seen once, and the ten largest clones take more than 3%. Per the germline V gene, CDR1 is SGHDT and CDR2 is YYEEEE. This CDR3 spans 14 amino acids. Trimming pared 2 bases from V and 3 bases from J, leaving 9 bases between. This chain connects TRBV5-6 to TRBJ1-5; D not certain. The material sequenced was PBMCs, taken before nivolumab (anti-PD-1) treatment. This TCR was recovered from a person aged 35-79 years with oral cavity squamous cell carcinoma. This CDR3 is CASSLQHSNQPQHF. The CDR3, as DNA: TGTGCCAGCAGCTTACAACACTCCAATCAGCCCCAGCATTTT.